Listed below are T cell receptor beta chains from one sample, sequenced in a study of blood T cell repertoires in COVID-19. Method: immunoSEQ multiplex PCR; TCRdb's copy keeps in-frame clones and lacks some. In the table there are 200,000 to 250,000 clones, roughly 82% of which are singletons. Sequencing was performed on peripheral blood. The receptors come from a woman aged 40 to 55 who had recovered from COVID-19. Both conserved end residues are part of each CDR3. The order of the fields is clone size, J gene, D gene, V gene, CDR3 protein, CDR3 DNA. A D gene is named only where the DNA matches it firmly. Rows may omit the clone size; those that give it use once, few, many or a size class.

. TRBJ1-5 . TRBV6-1 CASSEAGRVGQPQHF TGTGCCAGCAGTGAAGCTGGGAGGGTCGGGCAGCCCCAGCATTTT
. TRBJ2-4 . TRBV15 CATSSVSGIGENIQYF TGTGCCACCAGCAGCGTATCAGGGATAGGAGAAAACATTCAGTACTTC
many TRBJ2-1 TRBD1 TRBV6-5 CASTSGAGGYNEQFF TGTGCCAGCACCTCCGGGGCAGGGGGCTACAATGAGCAGTTCTTC
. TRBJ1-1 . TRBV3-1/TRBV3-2 CASSQSEGDTEAFF TGTGCCAGCAGCCAATCCGAAGGGGACACTGAAGCTTTCTTT
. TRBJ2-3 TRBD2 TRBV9 CASSVVTSGTDTQYF TGTGCCAGCAGCGTAGTAACTAGCGGCACAGATACGCAGTATTTT
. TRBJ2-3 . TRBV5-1 CASSLDRTTDTQYF TGCGCCAGCAGCTTGGACAGGACCACAGATACGCAGTATTTT
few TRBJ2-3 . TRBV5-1 CASSSARGDTQYF TGCGCCAGCAGTTCCGCTAGGGGAGATACGCAGTATTTT
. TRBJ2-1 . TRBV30 CAWSGSGYEQFF TGTGCCTGGAGTGGGTCAGGGTATGAGCAGTTCTTC
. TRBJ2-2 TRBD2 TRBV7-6 CASSFSGGFTGELFF TGTGCCAGCAGCTTTAGCGGGGGGTTCACCGGGGAGCTGTTTTTT
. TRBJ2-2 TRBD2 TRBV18 CASSPREGRTGELFF TGTGCCAGCTCACCACGGGAGGGGCGCACCGGGGAGCTGTTTTTT
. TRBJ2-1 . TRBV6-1 CASSEEGIGGYNEQFF TGTGCCAGCAGTGAAGAGGGCATCGGGGGATACAATGAGCAGTTCTTC
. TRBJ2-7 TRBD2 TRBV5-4 CASSLAGGPYEQYF TGTGCCAGCAGCTTAGCGGGGGGGCCCTACGAGCAGTACTTC